This TCR beta chain was profiled in a study of blood T cell repertoires in COVID-19. About the study: Italy, Spain and the United States were the sources of the convalescent and acute COVID-19 samples.

Germline V gene data show CDR1 as SGHVS and CDR2 as FQNEAQ. Trimming cost V 7 bases and J 1 base, with 13 bases left between them. The CDR3 has 14 residues. Study processing details: Reference gene primer amplification gave nucleated cell count estimates. Only in-frame clones appear in the TCRdb table, and some are missing; sequencing was by immunoSEQ multiplex PCR. Clone size and V and J calls were adopted from that table, with D and trimming inferred from the DNA. The sample yields approximately 250,000 clones, 85% to 90% seen once. The sequence was obtained from a woman in her twenties or thirties with acute COVID-19. The chain has TRBV7-8 and TRBJ1-2, with a possible D match to TRBD1 (5 bases). Sample: PBMCs or T cells enriched from blood (not recorded which). This CDR3 is CASTRGRFNYGYTF. The CDR3 nucleotides are TGTGCCAGCACCCGGGGCAGGTTTAACTATGGCTACACCTTC.